These T cell receptor beta chains were read from a single sample in a study of technical replicates of blood from several donors. The repertoire was sequenced with immunoSEQ multiplex PCR; TCRdb's copy has only in-frame clones and lacks some. The sample yields roughly 87,000 clones, roughly 90% seen once. The sequenced sample consisted of T cells isolated from PBMCs. These receptors were collected from a human donor in good health. CDR3s leave out the opening cysteine and the closing phenylalanine or tryptophan.

11 TRBV6-5 ASRLGQGNGQY
16 TRBV7-5 VRSTRWPRGHSSYEQY
11 TRBV9 ASSAIQNTEAF
13 TRBV7-2 ASSLAGTVFYEQY
11 TRBV28 ASKTGGGNTIY
13 TRBV6-1 ASSKMGQPNQPQH
12 TRBV5-1 ASSLDRADTEAF
12 TRBV4-1 ASSHRTGLEKLF
14 TRBV6-1 ASSESVRYPHYEQF
11 TRBV28 ASMGHSSYEQY
10 TRBV4-3 ASSQGGYEQY
12 TRBV9 ASSGSGTGGRQF
12 TRBV2 ASKREQGNTEAF
14 TRBV11-3 ASSSGAGGYRDTQY
15 TRBV6-1 ASSEFPLAVILRKQY
12 TRBV27 ASRKQFMNTEAF